This record concerns one T cell receptor beta chain sequence. This clone has a single count. Its target antigen remains unknown. There are no base qualities to consult, and no much larger clone falls within one base. This sample is drawn from a study of cytomegalovirus exposure and HLA in healthy donors (dated by TCRdb to the late 2010s). With respect to the entire study: An earlier analysis of roughly 630 of the donors reported 250 to 300 Gb of sequence data and 100 million to 140 million unique TCR beta sequences from some 180 million T cells. Approximately 300 gigabases of sequencing data and around 85 million unique TCR sequences made up an early release that covered around 640 HLA-typed donors. Of the roughly 400 genotyped donors, 65% to 90% fell in the genetic ancestry cluster associated with self-reported Caucasian donors. The aim of the study was to test whether cataloging public T cell receptors could identify signatures of past pathogen exposure. The study used immunosequencing to profile the T cell repertoires of some 600 subjects and linked those repertoires to cytomegalovirus serostatus. Along with the roughly 610-subject first cohort, a separate validation cohort of more than 90 different subjects was used. To predict cytomegalovirus infection status, the study brought together high-throughput TCR immunosequencing, statistical association of individual TCRs with disease status, and machine learning. To study patterns of TCR occurrence, a later analysis re-analyzed previously published TCR beta repertoires from just over 650 donors and added high-resolution HLA genotyping. Rather than using new phenotypic data, the later analysis identified candidate immune exposures from TCR beta sequences and from how often those sequences occurred across donors. An earlier analysis of fewer than 750 of the donors used high-throughput TCR beta sequencing to judge whether each TCR beta V gene segment behaved as functional or pseudogenic. Donor age, sex, ethnicity and CMV serostatus were compiled together with the repertoire data. A later genetic analysis used genome-wide SNP genotypes for about 55% of the 666 donors, treating that subset as a discovery cohort. All discovery cohort repertoires had been generated on a single sequencing platform. HLA typing covered class I and class II loci at four-digit resolution. Typing coverage varied by locus: about 620-630 donors for A, B, C, DRB1 and DQB1; approximately 520 for DQA1; about 590 for DPA1; around 450 for DPB1. A few DR-DQ haplotypes were treated as single units for association and clustering because of strong linkage in the cohort. On average, about 240,000 unique TCR beta nucleotide sequences were sequenced per donor among 398 genotyped donors of the cohort, with around 19% of those sequences being non-productive.

The cohort comprised fewer than 750 healthy bone marrow donors. Cohort members were all nominally healthy when sampled, although unrecorded immune exposures were likely present. The donor was CMV seropositive and was included in the group of 250 to 300 seropositive cohort members. A peripheral blood sample was provided by each donor, and peripheral blood mononuclear cells were used for TCR beta sequencing. The Qiagen DNeasy Blood Extraction Kit was used to extract genomic DNA from the blood cell samples. Inclusive of the bounding cysteine and phenylalanine, the CDR3 is 14 residues long. The entry retains the CDR3 DNA only, 42 bases that are in frame from base 1. Reading the germline V gene (reference sequence) gives CDR1 SGHNT and CDR2 YYREEE. V is cut back by 2 bases and J by 9 bases, with 9 bases in the junction unmatched. The library relied on the immunoSEQ multiplex PCR assay. For the multiplex PCR, a mixture combining 60 forward primers for TCR Vbeta segments and 13 reverse primers for TCR Jbeta segments was used. The CDR3 region of rearranged TCR beta genes was amplified from genomic DNA by a multiplex PCR assay. Amplified TCR beta libraries were sequenced as 87-base-pair reads on the Illumina HiSeq System. Processing in the source paper ran as follows. In a later analysis, some 80 million unique TCR beta chains were counted across the 500 to 850 repertoires, and roughly 11 million of these chains were shared by at least two donors. A nearest-neighbor algorithm error-corrected the raw reads and collapsed the reads into unique sequences, merging closely related sequences to remove PCR and sequencing errors. To assign V, D and J gene segments, CDR3 sequences were aligned to IMGT reference sequences. For a sequence to be retained, at least a six-nucleotide match to both a V gene segment and a J gene segment was required. Rearrangements were classified as productive when the CDR3 lacked stop codons and remained in frame with V and J, and all other rearrangements were classified as non-productive. CDR3 was defined according to IMGT convention as the region running from the second conserved V-encoded cysteine to the conserved J-encoded phenylalanine. The earlier analysis of about 530 of the donors excluded any sequence lacking an unambiguous match to a single V gene segment. An earlier analysis of about 600 of the donors called V segments functional above 56.7% productive rearrangements and segregating when the between-donor standard deviation exceeded 5%. A statistical classification framework was developed to diagnose cytomegalovirus status using the catalog of TCR beta chain sequences. V and J gene assignment, in a later analysis, came from comparing TCR nucleotide sequences with IMGT/GENE-DB human TR gene sequences. A later analysis assigned CDR3 sequences and most-parsimonious VDJ recombination scenarios with the TCRdist pipeline. In a later analysis, each TCR beta chain was defined by its CDR3 amino acid sequence together with its V-gene family, and reads lacking a unique V-gene family were excluded. As a way to deal with suspected cross-contamination and a sequencing artifact, a later analysis dropped 500 to 700 nucleotide sequences that were highly shared and had low generation probability. For each public chain, a later analysis derived a clonal expansion index from normalized ranks of inferred template counts within each repertoire. In a later analysis, generation probabilities were computed with a VDJ recombination model fitted to out-of-frame rearrangements, and the resulting probabilities were checked against IGoR. In a later analysis, hypergeometric tests were used to score TCR-TCR, TCR-HLA and TCR-CMV co-occurrence, with a repertoire-size bias correction applied to TCR pairs. A later analysis estimated false discovery rates by permuting HLA or CMV assignments 20 times. A later analysis grouped co-occurring TCRs with DBSCAN, adding TCRdist sequence similarity when clustering within HLA-allele-positive subsets. Repertoires with fewer than 30,000 or more than 120,000 public chains, plus five repertoires with anomalous nucleotide sharing, were excluded from co-occurrence clustering. TCRdb limited this immuneACCESS table to in-frame rearrangements with V and J called. A share of clones is missing; checked studies link under half to unresolved V genes, and the rest is unexplained. That table supplies the V and J calls and clone size; D and trimming were determined from the DNA. The sample table lists roughly 110,000 clones, approximately 67% of them with a count of one. The top ten constitute roughly 8.3% of the sample.

General findings and caveats noted by the study authors: A total of roughly 160 TCR beta chains were listed by the study as associated with cytomegalovirus. At a false discovery rate of 0.05, a later analysis linked about 16,000 TCR beta sequences to specific HLA alleles. Roughly uniform sequencing depth across donors was assumed in presence/absence analyses, although this assumption may not hold. Because counts were too low, seventeen rarely observed V segments, including chromosome 9 orphons, were excluded from the earlier analysis of 587 of the donors. In an earlier analysis of roughly 500 of the donors, most TCR beta V segments appeared in productive rearrangements about 87% or about 30% of the time, broadly matching IMGT annotations. Linkage disequilibrium might explain the correlated functional status among segregating V segments, but an unknown experimental factor could not be excluded. Three of the identified cytomegalovirus-associated TCR beta chains were confirmed in vitro to be specific for cytomegalovirus antigens. When HLA alleles, especially DR and DQ, strongly co-occurred, TCR associations were difficult to assign to individual alleles. While some public TCRs were present in many individuals, most TCR sequences turned up only very rarely across donors. For the cohort, immune exposure information was limited to CMV serostatus. In a later analysis, several top co-occurrence clusters were reported to appear linked to parvovirus B19, influenza, CMV and Epstein-Barr virus. According to a later analysis, most CMV-associated TCR beta chains appeared to be HLA-restricted, and the HLA associations seemed to be driven largely by CMV exposure. A further reported finding was that TCR beta sequences accurately predicted the HLA-A and HLA-B alleles for most subjects in the first cohort. A cluster of highly shared sequence variants was judged likely to represent a technical artifact of the sequencing pipeline. This cohort had only TCR beta chains sequenced, and the lack of alpha or paired-chain data limited which features could be detected. The 87-base-pair reads could not distinguish some IMGT-functional V segments, including TRBV6-2 and TRBV6-3, so those segments were excluded. HLA typing was unavailable for some donors at each locus, so association tests used only the typed subset. In a later analysis, the rate of TCR association differed among HLA loci, with DRB1 alleles having the most associated TCRs and HLA-C alleles having the fewest. The authors suggested that the approach could potentially be generalized to other disease states and immunological phenotypes. The classifier was reported to diagnose cytomegalovirus status with high specificity and sensitivity in both the original cohort and the validation cohort. A later genetic analysis reported fewer N-insertions in productive TCRs among donors in an Asian-associated ancestry cluster than the roughly 650-donor mean. In a later genetic analysis, a missense DCLRE1C variant was associated with V-gene and J-gene trimming of TCR beta chains, and the association was replicated in an independent cohort. Compared with equally common non-associated chains, HLA-associated TCR beta chains in a later analysis were more clonally expanded and had lower generation probabilities.

The receptor chain draws on TRBV5-4 and TRBJ1-2; TRBD1 lines up with 8 middle nucleotides. Sequencing was performed on PBMCs. The TCR comes from a man in his late teens or twenties in good health and CMV-seropositive. CDR3 protein: CASSFQDRECSYTF. The DNA is TGTGCCAGCAGCTTTCAGGACAGGGAGTGTAGCTACACCTTC. The entire variable domain, with the stretches around the CDR3 drawn from the reference TRBV5-4 and TRBJ1-2 proteins, is ETGVTQSPTHLIKTRGQQVTLRCSSQSGHNTVSWYQQALGQGPQFIFQYYREEENGRGNFPPRFSGLQFPNYSSELNVNALELDDSALYLCASSFQDRECSYTFGSGTRLTVV.